The 23 T cell receptor beta chains in this list originate from one sample, sequenced in a study of long-term antiretroviral therapy in people with HIV. Assay version v3.0 of immunoSEQ was used, and it was run at survey level. The table came from immunoSEQ multiplex PCR; TCRdb's copy has only in-frame clones and leaves some out. The data hold just over 20,000 clones, with around 80% observed a single time. The sample in question was unsorted PBMCs, obtained 0.5 years after starting antiretroviral therapy. These receptor sequences come from a man aged 18 to 30 with HIV.

The rearrangement joins TRBV23-1 to TRBJ2-7, with TRBD1 as a possible D gene (5 bases). TRBV23-1 carries the ORF label, with uncertain function. The CDR3 is 13 residues long. V dropped 8 bases and J dropped 5 bases, with 16 bases sitting between them. DNA of the CDR3: TGCGCCAGCGGCTACGTTAGGGGCGACGAGCAGTACTTC. Its protein product is CASGYVRGDEQYF.

The rearrangement uses TRBV4-3 and TRBJ2-3; 7 bases agree with TRBD2. Germline V gene lookup returns CDR1 LGHNA and CDR2 YSLEER. This CDR3 has 16 amino acids. The junction had 7 bases not matched to a gene; V was cut back by 4 bases and J by 0 bases. This chain's CDR3 is CASSPLGGASTDTQYF. The CDR3 DNA is TGCGCCAGCAGCCCGCTGGGAGGGGCTAGCACAGATACGCAGTATTTT.

DNA of the CDR3: TGTGCCAGCACCCACGGGGGGTCGAACACCGGGGAGCTGTTTTTT. The encoded protein is CASTHGGSNTGELFF. The chain is built from TRBV4-2 and TRBJ2-2; TRBD2 matches 7 bases. CDR1 is LGHNA, CDR2 YNFKEQ, per germline. V lost 7 bases to trimming and J lost 0 bases; unmatched junction nucleotides: 5. This CDR3 has 15 amino acids.

This CDR3 reads CAWGTGTANQPQHF. Here the CDR3 DNA reads TGTGCCTGGGGCACAGGGACGGCCAATCAGCCCCAGCATTTT. This chain connects TRBV30 to TRBJ1-5, with D perhaps matching TRBD1 (6 bases). From germline, CDR1 is GTSNPN and CDR2 SVGIG (reference sequence). The CDR3 extends over 14 amino acids. Trimming removed 5 bases from V and 3 bases from J, with 14 bases in between. The variable domain in full, with the rest retrieved from reference TRBV30 and TRBJ1-5, is SQTIHQWPATLVQPVGSPLSLECTVEGTSNPNLYWYRQAAGRGLQLLFYSVGIGQISSEVPQNLSASRPQDRQFILSSKKLLLSDSGFYLCAWGTGTANQPQHFGDGTRLSIL.

The CDR3 DNA reads TGTGCCAGCAGCATAGACAGGGCCGAGCAGTACTTC. Its protein product is CASSIDRAEQYF. The rearrangement joins TRBV7-2 to TRBJ2-7; the match to TRBD1 covers 7 bases. Looked up from germline, CDR1 is SGHTA and CDR2 is FQGNSA. V trimming: 5 bases; J trimming: 6 bases; junction bases outside the gene matches: 4. The CDR3 extends over 12 amino acids.

This chain uses TRBV11-2 with TRBJ2-7, with 9 bases matching TRBD2. V lost 5 bases and J lost 2; bases outside the gene matches: 7. Germline lookup yields CDR1 SGHAT and CDR2 FQNNGV. CDR3 length equals 15 residues. CDR3 residues: CASSPSGGSTYEQYF. The DNA of the CDR3 is TGTGCCAGCAGCCCCAGCGGGGGGTCCACCTACGAGCAGTACTTC.

This rearrangement joins TRBV30 to TRBJ2-2; 9 bases are shared with TRBD1. The CDR3 covers 18 residues. Germline-derived CDR1 and CDR2 are GTSNPN and SVGIG (reference sequence). V was pared by 2 bases and J by 8 bases, with 18 bases of the junction left unmatched. Here the CDR3 DNA reads TGTGCCTGGAGTTATCGTGGGGTGGGACAGGGAATCTGGGGGGAGCTGTTTTTT. This gives the protein CAWSYRGVGQGIWGELFF.

CDR3 sequence reads: CASSGTRDKPSDTQYF. DNA of the CDR3: TGCGCCAGCAGCGGAACCCGGGACAAGCCCTCAGATACGCAGTATTTT. The V gene is TRBV5-1, the J gene TRBJ2-3, with D perhaps matching TRBD1 (6 bases). Germline CDR1 reads SGHRS; CDR2 reads YFSETQ. With 4 bases removed from V and 4 bases from J, the gap between germline ends came to 19 bases. The CDR3 runs 16 residues.

The V call is TRBV4-1, the J call TRBJ2-5, with TRBD1 identical over 8 bases. J gave up 3 bases and V 2 bases, and 2 bases lay outside the gene matches. Germline V gives CDR1 MGHRA, CDR2 YSYEKL. This CDR3 has 14 amino acids. CDR3 sequence: CASSQTTGEETQYF. The CDR3 coding sequence is TGCGCCAGCAGCCAAACGACAGGGGAAGAGACCCAGTACTTC.

This clone appeared once. The genes are TRBV5-6 and TRBJ1-1; 10 nucleotides agree with TRBD1. V lost 5 bases to trimming and J lost 0 bases; unmatched junction nucleotides: 7. CDR3 length: 16 amino acids. Germline lookup yields CDR1 SGHDT and CDR2 YYEEEE. This chain's CDR3 is CASRGQGGTMNTEAFF. CDR3 in DNA: TGTGCCAGCAGAGGACAGGGGGGCACTATGAACACTGAAGCTTTCTTT.

The genes are TRBV7-9 and TRBJ2-5; 10 nucleotides align to TRBD2. Looked up from germline, CDR1 is SEHNR and CDR2 is FQNEAQ (reference sequence). The CDR3 runs 15 residues. J gave up 4 bases and V 3 bases, and 5 bases lay outside the gene matches. In DNA, the CDR3 is TGTGCCAGCAGCTTGGGACTAGCGAGGGGAGAGACCCAGTACTTC. Translating it yields CASSLGLARGETQYF.

The chain employs TRBV5-5 and TRBJ2-1, with D unresolved. V lost 4 bases and J lost 5, with 16 bases in between. This CDR3 spans 15 amino acids. Germline assignment: CDR1 SGHKS and CDR2 YYEKEE (reference sequence). The DNA of the CDR3 is TGTGCCAGCAGCCCGACGGGCGGTCGACACAATGAGCAGTTCTTC. Its protein product is CASSPTGGRHNEQFF.

The V call is TRBV28, the J call TRBJ1-2, with D unresolved. The germline CDR1 and CDR2 sequences are MDHEN and SYDVKM. V was shortened by 6 bases and J by 2 bases, with 7 bases between the two germline ends. This CDR3 has 12 residues. The CDR3 nucleotides are TGTGCCAGCAGCCTACTGAACTATGGCTACACCTTC. Translation gives CASSLLNYGYTF.

The chain uses TRBV18 and TRBJ1-4; D remains unclear. Germline assignment: CDR1 KGHSH and CDR2 LQKENI. The V end was cut by 0 bases, the J end by 8 bases, with 10 bases between. The CDR3 runs to 14 residues. The CDR3: CASSPPEKEEKLFF. In nucleotides, the CDR3 is TGTGCCAGCTCACCACCGGAAAAGGAAGAAAAACTGTTTTTT.

V and J are TRBV18 and TRBJ1-1; D remains ambiguous. Trimming took 5 bases from V and 3 from J, leaving 13 bases between them. The CDR3 is made up of 14 amino acids. The V gene's germline CDR1 is KGHSH and CDR2 LQKENI. CDR3 nucleotides: TGTGCCAGCTCAGGCAGGATGGCGGACACTGAAGCTTTCTTT. Protein product: CASSGRMADTEAFF.

This clone was observed a few times. This rearrangement joins TRBV15 to TRBJ1-5; the D is unclear. Trimming pared 5 bases from V and 0 bases from J, leaving 8 bases between. The CDR3 is made up of 14 amino acids. Germline V gene lookup returns CDR1 LNHNV and CDR2 YYDKDF (reference sequence). In DNA, the CDR3 is TGTGCCACCAGCGACGGGTATAGCAATCAGCCCCAGCATTTT. Its translation is CATSDGYSNQPQHF.

This chain joins TRBV7-3 and TRBJ2-5, with 7 bases that match TRBD1. The germline gives CDR1 SGHTA, CDR2 FQGTGA. The CDR3 has 15 residues. V was pared by 3 bases and J by 3 bases, with 7 bases of the junction left unmatched. As DNA, the CDR3 is TGTGCCAGCAGCTTGGGCAGGGGGTGGGAAGAGACCCAGTACTTC. Protein product: CASSLGRGWEETQYF.

This clone was counted between two and nine times. The gene calls are TRBV5-4 and TRBJ2-2; D gene uncertain. Germline V gene lookup returns CDR1 SGHNT and CDR2 YYREEE (reference sequence). The CDR3 loop spans 11 amino acids. V was cut by 5 bases and J by 9 bases, with 8 bases left in between. CDR3 sequence (DNA): TGTGCCAGCAGTCGAGGCCGGGAGCTGTTTTTT. Translating it yields CASSRGRELFF.

The rearrangement links TRBV10-3 to TRBJ1-5; D is ambiguous. Germline V gives CDR1 ENHRY, CDR2 SYGVKD. V was pared by 0 bases and J by 0 bases, with 12 bases between. This CDR3 comprises 17 residues. The CDR3 region is CAISESPAPHSNQPQHF. For the CDR3, the DNA is TGTGCCATCAGTGAGTCGCCGGCACCCCATAGCAATCAGCCCCAGCATTTT.

Turning to this clone: The same CDR3 can be traced to other DNA sequences in this sample. The CDR3 DNA sequence: TGTGCCAGCAGTTTTCTCCACCCAGGCGGTGGCTACACCTTC. It specifies CASSFLHPGGGYTF. V gene TRBV7-9 combines with J gene TRBJ1-2; D unresolved. The CDR3 extends over 14 amino acids. Germline CDR1 reads SEHNR; CDR2 reads FQNEAQ (reference sequence). Trimming shortened V by 6 bases and J by 7 bases, and 18 bases separated the two germline ends.

The sample holds a few counts of this clone. This rearrangement joins TRBV7-9 to TRBJ2-7; no reliable D call. Trimming removed 4 bases from V and 7 bases from J, with 11 bases in between. The CDR3 is 12 residues long. Germline values: CDR1 SEHNR, CDR2 FQNEAQ (reference sequence). The CDR3 region has the DNA TGTGCCAGCAGCTCGCCAGTGATGGAGCAGTACTTC. The encoded protein is CASSSPVMEQYF.

The V call is TRBV30, the J call TRBJ1-5, with 8 bases that match TRBD1. The length of the CDR3 is 14 residues. The V gene's germline CDR1 is GTSNPN and CDR2 SVGIG (reference sequence). The CDR3 DNA follows: TGTGCACGACAGGGGTATCCCGGCAATCAGCCCCAGCATTTT. Translation gives CARQGYPGNQPQHF.

The chain combines TRBV13 with TRBJ2-7; 8 nucleotides match TRBD1. There are 14 residues in the CDR3. Germline V gene sequence: CDR1 PRHDT, CDR2 FYEKMQ (reference sequence). Trimming at V came to 2 bases and at J to 4 bases, leaving 4 bases not matched to a gene. The CDR3 nucleotides read TGTGCCAGCAGCTTACCAGGGGGCTCGTACGAGCAGTACTTC. Translating gives CASSLPGGSYEQYF. The full variable domain, with the rest looked up from reference TRBV13 and TRBJ2-7, is AAGVIQSPRHLIKEKRETATLKCYPIPRHDTVYWYQQGPGQDPQFLISFYEKMQSDKGSIPDRFSAQQFSDYHSELNMSSLELGDSALYFCASSLPGGSYEQYFGPGTRLTVT.